This T cell receptor beta chain was documented in a study of cytomegalovirus exposure and HLA in healthy donors. Across the whole study: In a later analysis, the roughly 120 validation repertoires were reported to have used the same platform as the roughly 730 first-cohort repertoires.

Repertoires were generated with immunoSEQ multiplex PCR, while TCRdb's copy carries only in-frame clones and drops some. The profile shows 100,000 to 150,000 clones, roughly nine tenths of them singletons. These donors were members of the approximately 120-subject validation cohort, a group separate from the approximately 670-subject first cohort. General study findings and limits: Among the CMV-associated chains, three were confirmed in vitro as specific for CMV antigens.

The length of the CDR3 is 13 residues. Germline CDR1 MNHEY, CDR2 SMNVEV (reference sequence). V gave up 2 bases and J gave up 6 bases, with 8 bases separating them. Notes on this clone: The antigen remains undetermined.

Sequencing was done on a sample of PBMCs. The V call is TRBV27, the J call TRBJ2-1, with D perhaps matching TRBD1 (6 bases). The sequence came from a man aged 25-45 years in good health and CMV-seronegative. DNA of the CDR3: TGTGCCAGCAGTTTAGGGGGCTTCAATGAGCAGTTCTTC. It specifies CASSLGGFNEQFF.